This entry lists 28 T cell receptor beta chains sequenced from one sample in a study of OX40 agonist ivuxolimab in advanced cancers. The data were produced by immunoSEQ multiplex PCR, yet TCRdb's version contains in-frame clones alone and is incomplete. The data contain about 69,000 clones, 75% to 90% of them singletons. Specimen: CD4+ or CD8+ T cells sorted from blood, collected in a trial of the OX40 agonist ivuxolimab. The receptors here all came from an adult with an advanced solid tumor such as melanoma, head and neck, liver or kidney cancer.

This clone turned up a few times. The V gene is TRBV7-2, the J gene TRBJ1-2; D is possibly TRBD1 (6 bases). The CDR3 totals 13 residues. Germline V gene sequence: CDR1 SGHTA, CDR2 FQGNSA. Trimming removed 5 bases at V and 4 bases at J, with 11 bases between. The CDR3 here is CASSRDNLYGYTF. For the CDR3, the DNA is TGTGCCAGCAGCAGGGACAACCTCTATGGCTACACCTTC.

The CDR3 coding sequence is TGTGCCAGCAGTGAAGCCCCGGGACAGGGGTACGAGCAGTACTTC. This translates into CASSEAPGQGYEQYF. V gene TRBV2 combines with J gene TRBJ2-7; TRBD1 aligns across 10 bases. The V and J ends lost 0 bases and 4 bases, in that order; junction bases with no gene match: 3. This CDR3 region has 15 residues. The germline CDR1 and CDR2 sequences are SNHLY and FYNNEI.

CDR3 sequence: CASSQESERVRDTQYF. The CDR3 bases are TGCGCCAGCAGCCAAGAATCGGAGCGGGTCCGAGATACGCAGTATTTT. The chain uses TRBV4-1 and TRBJ2-3; D is possibly TRBD2 (6 bases). This CDR3 is 16 amino acids long. V lost 0 bases, J lost 5 bases, and 15 bases lay in between. CDR1 is MGHRA, CDR2 YSYEKL, per germline.

This clone was detected only a few times. The chain carries TRBV18 and TRBJ2-3, with no clear D. CDR3 length equals 11 residues. Trimming left V 0 bases short and J 6 bases short, with 1 base between. Per the germline V gene, CDR1 is KGHSH and CDR2 is LQKENI. For the CDR3, the DNA is TGTGCCAGCTCACCACCGGATACGCAGTATTTT. Its translation is CASSPPDTQYF.

This clone has a single count. The chain couples TRBV7-9 to TRBJ2-7; D is ambiguous. Trimming stripped 3 bases from V and 5 bases from J, with 11 bases between. This CDR3 spans 13 amino acids. The germline gives CDR1 SEHNR, CDR2 FQNEAQ (reference sequence). CDR3 nucleotides: TGTGCCAGCAGCTTGGATCTCGGAGACGAGCAGTACTTC. Translated: CASSLDLGDEQYF.

The chain recombines TRBV30 with TRBJ1-1, with TRBD1 matching 7 bases. CDR1 is GTSNPN and CDR2 is SVGIG in the germline V gene (reference sequence). The junction had 8 bases not matched to a gene; V was cut back by 4 bases and J by 3 bases. The CDR3 runs 14 residues. Here the CDR3 reads CAWKTGIPHTEAFF. DNA of the CDR3: TGTGCCTGGAAGACAGGGATACCCCACACTGAAGCTTTCTTT.

This chain connects TRBV6-4 to TRBJ1-6; maybe TRBD1 (5 bases). The germline V and J ends were trimmed by 0 bases and 6 bases, with 9 bases remaining between them. Germline V gene sequence: CDR1 MRHNA, CDR2 SNTAGT. The CDR3 spans 15 residues. CDR3 loop: CASSDSYDSNSPLHF. In DNA form, the CDR3 reads TGTGCCAGCAGTGACTCTTATGACAGTAATTCACCCCTCCACTTT.

The chain couples TRBV7-2 to TRBJ1-5; a possible D gene is TRBD1 (5 bases). Looked up from germline, CDR1 is SGHTA and CDR2 is FQGNSA. The CDR3 has 15 residues. The germline V and J ends were trimmed by 5 bases and 7 bases, with 18 bases remaining between them. CDR3 nucleotides: TGTGCCAGCAGCCCCAGGGCGGGTAGCGGGCAGCCCCAGCATTTT. Encoded protein: CASSPRAGSGQPQHF.

This sequence joins TRBV14 and TRBJ2-3; 7 positions agree with TRBD1. CDR3 length: 16 amino acids. Per germline, CDR1 SGHDN and CDR2 FVKESK. Trimming at V came to 4 bases and at J to 1 base, leaving 8 bases not matched to a gene. DNA of the CDR3: TGTGCCAGCAGCCCATTGACAGGGACCCGCACAGATACGCAGTATTTT. Translated, it gives CASSPLTGTRTDTQYF.

This clone was counted a single time. The CDR3, as DNA: TGTGCCACCAGCAGAGACGGGACAGGGGATCGAGGTGAAAAACTGTTTTTT. Amino acids: CATSRDGTGDRGEKLFF. V gene TRBV15 combines with J gene TRBJ1-4; TRBD1 matches 10 bases. Germline lookup yields CDR1 LNHNV and CDR2 YYDKDF (reference sequence). This CDR3 contains 17 residues. J was trimmed by 7 bases and V by 0 bases; bases with no gene match: 8. Together with reference TRBV15 and TRBJ1-4, the CDR3 gives the full variable domain: DAMVIQNPRYQVTQFGKPVTLSCSQTLNHNVMYWYQQKSSQAPKLLFHYYDKDFNNEADTPDNFQSRRPNTSFCFLDIRSPGLGDTAMYLCATSRDGTGDRGEKLFFGSGTQLSVL.

V is TRBV7-3 and J is TRBJ2-1; 12 positions agree with TRBD2. Germline CDR1 reads SGHTA; CDR2 reads FQGTGA. The CDR3 is 14 residues long. J gave up 9 bases and V 6 bases, and 6 bases lay outside the gene matches. In DNA, the CDR3 is TGTGCCAGCAGGCTAGCGGGAGGGCCGATTGAGCAGTTCTTC. Amino acids: CASRLAGGPIEQFF.

The count of this clone is one. This sequence joins TRBV7-9 and TRBJ1-4; tentative D call: TRBD1 (6 bases). The CDR3 totals 14 residues. Germline V gene sequence: CDR1 SEHNR, CDR2 FQNEAQ (reference sequence). Between the trimmed V and J ends, which lost 3 bases and 3 bases, there was a span of 8 bases. CDR3 coding DNA: TGTGCCAGCAGCTTGGACAGAGCTAATGAAAAACTGTTTTTT. The encoded protein is CASSLDRANEKLFF. Using reference TRBV7-9 and TRBJ1-4 for the parts outside the CDR3, the full variable domain is DTGVSQNPRHKITKRGQNVTFRCDPISEHNRLYWYRQTLGQGPEFLTYFQNEAQLEKSRLLSDRFSAERPKGSFSTLEIQRTEQGDSAMYLCASSLDRANEKLFFGSGTQLSVL.

The chain carries TRBV11-2 and TRBJ2-2, with a tentative D call TRBD1 (6 bases). The CDR3 is made up of 15 amino acids. V was trimmed by 2 bases and J by 6 bases, leaving 13 bases between them. Per germline, CDR1 SGHAT and CDR2 FQNNGV. The CDR3 loop is CASSLRWGQPGELFF. The DNA for the CDR3 is TGTGCCAGCAGCTTAAGGTGGGGACAACCCGGGGAGCTGTTTTTT. Drawing the rest from reference TRBV11-2 and TRBJ2-2, the complete variable domain is EAGVAQSPRYKIIEKRQSVAFWCNPISGHATLYWYQQILGQGPKLLIQFQNNGVVDDSQLPKDRFSAERLKGVDSTLKIQPAKLEDSAVYLCASSLRWGQPGELFFGEGSRLTVL.

The chain joins TRBV4-2 to TRBJ1-3; 7 nucleotides match TRBD1. Trimming removed 3 bases from V and 4 bases from J; junction bases left unmatched: 9. From germline, CDR1 is LGHNA and CDR2 YNFKEQ. The CDR3 contains 16 residues. CDR3 sequence (DNA): TGTGCCAGCAGCCATTACCCCGAGGGGGCCGGAAACACCATATATTTT. Its translation is CASSHYPEGAGNTIYF.

This clone was seen only a few times. This chain links TRBV5-4 with TRBJ1-5, with D uncertain. V lost 7 bases and J lost 3, with 11 bases in between. Germline V gene data show CDR1 as SGHNT and CDR2 as YYREEE (reference sequence). The CDR3 length is 13 residues. The CDR3 region has the DNA TGTGCCAGCTCGGCAGGTGACAATCAGCCCCAGCATTTT. Encoded protein: CASSAGDNQPQHF. The whole variable domain, remainder taken from reference TRBV5-4 and TRBJ1-5, is ETGVTQSPTHLIKTRGQQVTLRCSSQSGHNTVSWYQQALGQGPQFIFQYYREEENGRGNFPPRFSGLQFPNYSSELNVNALELDDSALYLCASSAGDNQPQHFGDGTRLSIL.

This clone was counted between two and nine times. The V gene is TRBV7-6, the J gene TRBJ2-7, with 10 bases identical to TRBD1. Germline trimming cut 5 bases from V and 6 bases from J; bases unmatched to any gene: 7. CDR3 size: 14 residues. Germline-derived CDR1 and CDR2 are SGHVS and FNYEAQ. The CDR3 loop reads CASSKEDRGREQYF. The CDR3 nucleotides read TGTGCCAGCAGCAAGGAAGACAGGGGGCGCGAGCAGTACTTC. Full variable domain (remainder filled in from reference TRBV7-6 and TRBJ2-7): GAGVSQSPRYKVTKRGQDVALRCDPISGHVSLYWYRQALGQGPEFLTYFNYEAQQDKSGLPNDRFSAERPEGSISTLTIQRTEQRDSAMYRCASSKEDRGREQYFGPGTRLTVT.

The V and J genes are TRBV19 and TRBJ1-5, with 7 bases fitting TRBD1. V shed 4 bases and J 1 base; nucleotides not matched to a gene: 10. This CDR3 region has 17 residues. The germline V gene encodes CDR1 LNHDA and CDR2 SQIVND (reference sequence). Written as DNA, the CDR3 is TGTGCCAGTAGTACCCTACCGGGACAGCTGAGCAATCAGCCCCAGCATTTT. Translated: CASSTLPGQLSNQPQHF. The whole variable domain, remainder taken from reference TRBV19 and TRBJ1-5, is DGGITQSPKYLFRKEGQNVTLSCEQNLNHDAMYWYRQDPGQGLRLIYYSQIVNDFQKGDIAEGYSVSREKKESFPLTVTSAQKNPTAFYLCASSTLPGQLSNQPQHFGDGTRLSIL.

V and J are TRBV16 and TRBJ1-4; the match to TRBD1 covers 9 bases. CDR1 KGHSY and CDR2 FQNENV come from the germline V gene. V gave up 3 bases and J gave up 8 bases; unmatched junction bases: 7. The CDR3 has 15 residues. The CDR3 region is CASSHPTGGREKLFF. In DNA, the CDR3 is TGTGCCAGCAGCCATCCGACAGGGGGACGGGAAAAACTGTTTTTT.

The V call is TRBV19, the J call TRBJ1-5, with a weak D call TRBD1 (5 bases). Trimming took 5 bases from V and 7 from J, leaving 12 bases between them. Germline V CDR1 and CDR2: LNHDA, SQIVND (reference sequence). The CDR3 is 13 amino acids. CDR3 sequence reads: CASSAGVRQPQHF. CDR3 bases: TGTGCCAGTAGTGCGGGGGTACGGCAGCCCCAGCATTTT.

This chain uses TRBV6-6 with TRBJ2-5; perhaps D is TRBD1 or TRBD2 (6 bases each). Germline loops: CDR1 MNHNY, CDR2 SVGAGI (reference sequence). CDR3 size: 12 residues. V lost 10 bases to trimming and J lost 5 bases, with 14 bases between them. In nucleotides, the CDR3 is TGTGCCACCTGGGGGGCCGGGGAGACCCAGTACTTC. This encodes CATWGAGETQYF.

The chain uses TRBV5-1 and TRBJ1-2; a weak D match, TRBD1 (5 bases). V was cut by 5 bases and J by 0 bases, with 11 bases left in between. The CDR3 runs to 14 residues. Germline V gives CDR1 SGHRS, CDR2 YFSETQ. In DNA, the CDR3 is TGCGCCAGCAGACGGGACCTAGCTAACTATGGCTACACCTTC. It yields the protein CASRRDLANYGYTF.

The rearrangement uses TRBV30 and TRBJ1-6; unclear D gene. Trimming removed 1 base from V and 0 bases from J, with 7 bases in between. This CDR3 has 15 residues. Germline V gene sequence: CDR1 GTSNPN, CDR2 SVGIG (reference sequence). CDR3 nucleotide sequence: TGTGCCTGGAGTGGTTCTTCCTCCTATAATTCACCCCTCCACTTT. It encodes CAWSGSSSYNSPLHF. The full variable domain, its missing parts supplied by reference TRBV30 and TRBJ1-6, is SQTIHQWPATLVQPVGSPLSLECTVEGTSNPNLYWYRQAAGRGLQLLFYSVGIGQISSEVPQNLSASRPQDRQFILSSKKLLLSDSGFYLCAWSGSSSYNSPLHFGNGTRLTVT.

This clone was seen once. The chain uses TRBV6-6 and TRBJ1-5; 9 nucleotides line up with TRBD1. Per the germline V gene, CDR1 is MNHNY and CDR2 is SVGAGI (reference sequence). CDR3 length equals 13 residues. V was pared by 11 bases and J by 2 bases, with 4 bases of the junction left unmatched. CDR3 region: CAGTGGGNQPQHF. CDR3 coding DNA: TGTGCCGGAACAGGGGGCGGCAATCAGCCCCAGCATTTT.

This chain connects TRBV9 to TRBJ2-1; 13 nucleotides match TRBD2. This CDR3 is 17 amino acids long. V dropped 2 bases and J dropped 4; count of bases not matched to a gene: 6. Germline CDR1 and CDR2: SGDLS and YYNGEE. CDR3 protein: CASSVRLAGGRYNEQFF. DNA for the CDR3: TGTGCCAGCAGCGTCCGACTAGCGGGAGGTCGGTACAATGAGCAGTTCTTC.

J is TRBJ2-1 and V is TRBV19; weak D call: TRBD2 (5 bases). Deletions cut 1 base from V and 4 bases from J, with 8 bases between. Germline CDR1 reads LNHDA; CDR2 reads SQIVND (reference sequence). The CDR3 covers 14 residues. The CDR3 DNA is TGTGCCAGTAGTATAGGACTAACATACAATGAGCAGTTCTTC. Translated: CASSIGLTYNEQFF.

This chain links TRBV6-4 with TRBJ2-1, with 8 bases lining up with TRBD2. This CDR3 contains 16 residues. V dropped 2 bases and J dropped 5; count of bases not matched to a gene: 8. The germline V gene has CDR1 MRHNA and CDR2 SNTAGT. CDR3: CASSDLSGSIHNEQFF. CDR3 DNA: TGTGCCAGCAGTGACCTCAGCGGGAGCATCCACAATGAGCAGTTCTTC.

The rearrangement joins TRBV28 to TRBJ1-1; a possible D gene is TRBD1 (6 bases). V dropped 5 bases and J dropped 2 bases, with 15 bases sitting between them. This CDR3 contains 15 residues. In germline, CDR1 is MDHEN, CDR2 SYDVKM. This CDR3 reads CASSPAGTSNTEAFF. DNA of the CDR3: TGTGCCAGCAGTCCAGCGGGGACATCTAACACTGAAGCTTTCTTT.

This chain connects TRBV19 to TRBJ2-6, with TRBD1 identical over 7 bases. Germline CDR1 LNHDA, CDR2 SQIVND (reference sequence). V was pared by 2 bases and J by 4 bases, with 8 bases of the junction left unmatched. CDR3 size: 17 residues. This CDR3 is CASSITGAPSGANVLTF. The DNA for the CDR3 is TGTGCCAGTAGTATAACAGGGGCCCCCTCCGGGGCCAACGTCCTGACTTTC.